This is a list of T cell receptor beta chains from one sample in a study of control samples from healthy donors and cancer patients. Sequencing was performed with immunoSEQ multiplex PCR; in TCRdb, only in-frame clones are kept and a portion is missing. In the table there are under 140,000 clones, roughly 90% of which are singletons. Sequenced input: PBMCs. Receptors were obtained from a woman aged 55 to 70 with lung cancer. Each CDR3 is given with its conserved first and last residue. D genes are given only for firm matches. Some rows mark clone size as missing; the rest say once, few, many or name a class of expanded clone.

v_gene	d_gene	abundance	j_gene	len	CDR3aa	CDR3nt
TRBV6-2/TRBV6-3	.	.	TRBJ2-4	15	CASSNAASTKNIQYF	TGTGCCAGCAGTAACGCGGCGTCGACCAAAAACATTCAGTACTTC
TRBV11-3	.	once	TRBJ2-1	15	CASSLVGPRGDEQFF	TGTGCCAGCAGCTTAGTAGGGCCCAGAGGTGATGAGCAGTTCTTC
TRBV6-5	TRBD2	.	TRBJ2-1	15	CASKSASGSWNEQFF	TGTGCCAGCAAATCGGCTAGCGGGAGTTGGAATGAGCAGTTCTTC
TRBV19	.	.	TRBJ1-3	19	CASNPNEGPLESSGNTIYF	TGTGCCAGTAACCCGAATGAGGGCCCCCTGGAGAGCTCTGGAAACACCATATATTTT
TRBV6-5	TRBD1	.	TRBJ1-2	13	CASSEGARYGYTF	TGTGCCAGCAGCGAGGGGGCTCGGTATGGCTACACCTTC
TRBV5-1	.	.	TRBJ1-1	11	CASSGESEAFF	TGCGCCAGCAGCGGAGAGAGTGAAGCTTTCTTT
TRBV9	TRBD1	.	TRBJ1-3	16	CASSQGTAISGNTIYF	TGTGCCAGCAGCCAAGGGACAGCCATCTCTGGAAACACCATATATTTT
TRBV4-1	TRBD1	once	TRBJ1-4	16	CASSQLTGGSNEKLFF	TGCGCCAGCAGCCAATTAACAGGGGGGAGTAATGAAAAACTGTTTTTT
TRBV6-2/TRBV6-3	.	.	TRBJ1-1	15	CASSYPPYGGVEAFF	TGTGCCAGCAGTTACCCCCCGTACGGGGGCGTTGAAGCTTTCTTT
TRBV5-1	.	.	TRBJ1-2	11	CASSENYGYTF	TGCGCCAGCAGCGAGAACTATGGCTACACCTTC
TRBV12-3/TRBV12-4	.	.	TRBJ1-1	13	CASSLQTNTEAFF	TGTGCCAGCAGCCTACAAACGAACACTGAAGCTTTCTTT
TRBV7-6	.	.	TRBJ1-3	15	CASSLGQVSGNTIYF	TGTGCCAGCAGCTTAGGGCAGGTCTCTGGAAACACCATATATTTT
TRBV3-1/TRBV3-2	.	.	TRBJ1-1	15	CASSQADSGNTEAFF	TGTGCCAGCAGCCAAGCAGACAGTGGGAACACTGAAGCTTTCTTT
TRBV6-5	.	.	TRBJ2-5	15	CASSPSVGPGETQYF	TGTGCCAGCAGTCCCTCTGTGGGGCCTGGAGAGACCCAGTACTTC
TRBV5-1	.	.	TRBJ2-3	16	CASNPGGGRFTDTQYF	TGCGCCAGCAACCCTGGGGGGGGCCGGTTCACAGATACGCAGTATTTT
TRBV4-1	TRBD1	.	TRBJ1-1	15	CASSPYGQGNTEAFF	TGCGCCAGCAGCCCCTACGGACAGGGGAACACTGAAGCTTTCTTT
TRBV5-4	TRBD2	.	TRBJ2-5	15	CASSLAGGPQETQYF	TGTGCCAGCAGCTTGGCGGGGGGACCACAAGAGACCCAGTACTTC
TRBV5-6	.	.	TRBJ2-1	14	CASSQRTSDNEQFF	TGTGCCAGCAGCCAACGTACTAGTGACAATGAGCAGTTCTTC